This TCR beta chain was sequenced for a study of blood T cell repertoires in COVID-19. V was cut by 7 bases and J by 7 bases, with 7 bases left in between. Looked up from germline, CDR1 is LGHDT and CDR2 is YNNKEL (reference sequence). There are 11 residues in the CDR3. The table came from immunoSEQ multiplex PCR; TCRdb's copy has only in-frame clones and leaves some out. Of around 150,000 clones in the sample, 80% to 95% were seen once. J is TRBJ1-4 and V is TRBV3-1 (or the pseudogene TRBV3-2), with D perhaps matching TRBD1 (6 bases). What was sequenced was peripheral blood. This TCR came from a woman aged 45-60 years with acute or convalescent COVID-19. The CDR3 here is CASKQGEKLFF. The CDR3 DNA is TGTGCCAGCAAACAGGGTGAAAAACTGTTTTTT.